This record covers a single T cell receptor (beta chain). These data come from a study of monozygotic twins with inflammatory bowel disease. Researchers ran eight separate cDNA reactions for each sample. From the 5' RACE reads, TCRdb lists one entry per CDR3 protein and no DNA. Its table records about 300,000 distinct CDR3 sequences. The germline V gene encodes CDR1 MDHEN and CDR2 SYDVKM. This CDR3 region has 15 residues. The chain employs TRBV28 and TRBJ2-7; TCRdb gives TRBD2 as the D gene, but with no DNA this cannot be confirmed. This TCR derives from a human donor with ulcerative colitis or Crohn's disease, or a healthy co-twin of an affected twin (not recorded which). The sequencing input was blood. CDR3 amino acids: CASSSWTSGSYEQYF.